This T cell receptor (beta chain) comes out of a study of blood T cell repertoires in COVID-19. The V gene end was trimmed by 4 bases and the J gene end by 1 base; junction bases not matched to a gene: 9. The V gene's germline CDR1 is SGHRS and CDR2 YFSETQ. This CDR3 is built from 17 residues. The protocol was immunoSEQ multiplex PCR, while the TCRdb copy is restricted to in-frame clones and leaves out a portion. The sample records about 140,000 clones, 88% being singletons. V is TRBV5-1 and J is TRBJ1-1, with 11 bases matching TRBD1. Sequencing was performed on peripheral blood. The receptor's source is a woman aged 55-70 years with acute or convalescent COVID-19. Written as DNA, the CDR3 is TGCGCCAGCAGCCGGACAGGGGGCGGTTCGGGGAACACTGAAGCTTTCTTT. As protein: CASSRTGGGSGNTEAFF.